This T cell receptor beta chain was recovered during a study of identical twins. One entry per CDR3 protein results from TCRdb running MiXCR on the 5' RACE reads. The profile shows 550,000 to 700,000 distinct CDR3 sequences, approximately 9.6% of them singletons. Germline trimming cut 6 bases from V and 6 bases from J; bases unmatched to any gene: 7. CDR3 length: 14 residues. Germline values: CDR1 MNHNS, CDR2 SASEGT. The same specimen was also included in a second study, on yellow fever vaccine responses in identical twins.

The specimen sequenced was PBMCs. The genes are TRBV6-1 and TRBJ2-7; 11 bases agree with TRBD1. The TCR sequence derives from a woman under 30 in good health. The CDR3 nucleotides are TGTGCCAGCAGCGCCGGGACAGGGGGGGCCGAGCAGTACTTC. It specifies CASSAGTGGAEQYF.